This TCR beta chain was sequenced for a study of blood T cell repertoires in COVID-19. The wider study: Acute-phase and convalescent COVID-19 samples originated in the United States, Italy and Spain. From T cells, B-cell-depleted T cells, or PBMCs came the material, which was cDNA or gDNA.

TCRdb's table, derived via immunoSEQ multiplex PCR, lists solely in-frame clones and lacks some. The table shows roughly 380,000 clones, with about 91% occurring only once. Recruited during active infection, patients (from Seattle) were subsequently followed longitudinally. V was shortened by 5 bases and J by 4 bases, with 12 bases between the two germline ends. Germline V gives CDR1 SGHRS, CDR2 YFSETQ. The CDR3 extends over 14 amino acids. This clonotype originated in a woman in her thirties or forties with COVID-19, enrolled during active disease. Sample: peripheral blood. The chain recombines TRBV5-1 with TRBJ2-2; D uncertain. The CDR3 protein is CASRDTASTGELFF. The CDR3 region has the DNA TGCGCCAGCAGAGACACCGCCAGCACCGGGGAGCTGTTTTTT.